This TCR beta chain was captured in a study of T cells in Graves' hyperthyroidism and ophthalmopathy. General observations from the study: Most expanded thyroid clonotypes above 0.001 also appeared in blood.

RNA transcripts served as the template for amplifying TCR beta CDR3 regions. The HTBI primer set drove a first-round RT-PCR of the TCR CDR3. A single record per CDR3 protein comes from TCRdb applying MiXCR to the multiplex PCR reads. The table includes hundreds of thousands of distinct CDR3 sequences, approximately 15% detected once. Over 18 months, lack of ophthalmopathy progression marked Graves' hyperthyroidism as stable. 10 ml fresh peripheral blood yielded the PBMCs. This clonotype was seen ten or more times. Its target is unknown. From germline, CDR1 is MDHEN and CDR2 SYDVKM. The length of the CDR3 is 19 residues. V lost 3 bases, J lost 1 base, and 8 bases stayed unmatched.

This receptor was taken from a woman aged 18 to 35 with Graves' hyperthyroidism. Sample: blood. The genes are TRBV28 and TRBJ2-1; the match to TRBD2 covers 14 bases. This CDR3 is CASSFFGTSGGGSYNEQFF. The DNA of the CDR3 is TGTGCCAGCAGTTTTTTCGGGACTAGCGGGGGTGGGTCCTACAATGAGCAGTTCTTC.